One sample yielded the 28 T cell receptor beta chains listed below, sequenced in a study of blood T cell repertoires in COVID-19. Measured with immunoSEQ multiplex PCR; TCRdb has only the in-frame clones, and not every one. The table has more than 95,000 clones, around 87% seen once. Sequences were obtained from peripheral blood. The receptors derive from a human donor in a cohort sampled during active COVID-19.

At least ten counts were recorded for this clone. The chain combines TRBV3-1 (or the pseudogene TRBV3-2) with TRBJ2-4; 10 nucleotides match TRBD2. Looked up from germline, CDR1 is LGHDT and CDR2 is YNNKEL (reference sequence). Unmatched junction bases numbered 6, after V lost 1 base and J lost 0 bases. The CDR3 sequence is 18 residues long. CDR3 residues: CASSQGTSGAIAKNIQYF. CDR3 DNA: TGTGCCAGCAGCCAAGGAACTAGCGGGGCCATAGCCAAAAACATTCAGTACTTC.

The chain employs TRBV19 and TRBJ2-3, with 7 bases matching TRBD1. Per germline, CDR1 LNHDA and CDR2 SQIVND (reference sequence). Trimming cost V 3 bases and J 4 bases; bases outside gene matches: 10. The CDR3 covers 16 residues. In DNA form, the CDR3 reads TGTGCCAGTAGTATCCCGACAGGGCGTAGCGCAGATACGCAGTATTTT. The encoded protein is CASSIPTGRSADTQYF.

This chain uses TRBV3-1 (or the pseudogene TRBV3-2) with TRBJ2-3, with 7 nucleotides matching TRBD2. The CDR3 consists of 13 residues. V dropped 2 bases and J dropped 11; count of bases not matched to a gene: 7. The germline CDR1 and CDR2 sequences are LGHDT and YNNKEL (reference sequence). CDR3 residues: CASSQTPLAVQYF. CDR3 nucleotides: TGTGCCAGCAGCCAAACTCCCCTAGCGGTGCAGTATTTT.

The chain employs TRBV29-1 and TRBJ2-1; TRBD1 agrees at 10 bases. The J segment lost 5 bases and the V segment lost 8 bases, leaving 6 bases of the junction unmatched. CDR3 length equals 13 residues. The germline V gene encodes CDR1 SQVTM and CDR2 ANQGSEA. Written as DNA, the CDR3 is TGCAGCTTAGACAGGGGGCAAAACAATGAGCAGTTCTTC. This encodes CSLDRGQNNEQFF.

The chain recombines TRBV5-1 with TRBJ2-3; 7 bases are shared with TRBD2. There are 16 residues in the CDR3. V lost 0 bases and J lost 6; bases outside the gene matches: 10. Germline CDR1 SGHRS, CDR2 YFSETQ. The CDR3, as DNA: TGCGCCAGCAGCTTGGGAGGGTCACGGGGGGAGGATACGCAGTATTTT. Translating gives CASSLGGSRGEDTQYF.

The genes are TRBV24-1 and TRBJ1-4, with D possibly matching TRBD1 (5 bases). This CDR3 contains 15 residues. Germline V lookup: CDR1 KGHDR, CDR2 SFDVKD. Trimming took 4 bases from V and 6 from J, leaving 14 bases between them. CDR3 region: CATSDSRTRHEKLFF. The CDR3 DNA reads TGTGCCACCAGTGACTCCCGGACAAGACATGAAAAACTGTTTTTT.

The rearrangement uses TRBV27 and TRBJ1-5, with a weak D call TRBD1 (6 bases). Germline V lookup: CDR1 MNHEY, CDR2 SMNVEV (reference sequence). The CDR3 has 14 amino acids. V dropped 6 bases and J dropped 2 bases, with 11 bases sitting between them. The CDR3 protein is CASRVSGGNQPQHF. The CDR3 DNA follows: TGTGCCAGCAGGGTTTCAGGGGGCAATCAGCCCCAGCATTTT.

The rearrangement links TRBV14 to TRBJ2-1; D may be TRBD2 (7 bases). CDR1 SGHDN and CDR2 FVKESK come from the germline V gene. The ends were cut back, 4 bases at V and 6 bases at J, with 16 bases in the middle. CDR3 length: 15 residues. The DNA of the CDR3 is TGTGCCAGCAGCCCCCGCTTGAGGGGGGGCAATGAGCAGTTCTTC. Translated: CASSPRLRGGNEQFF.

The table lists this clone with a count of one. J is TRBJ2-5 and V is TRBV3-1 (or the pseudogene TRBV3-2), with TRBD2 as a possible D gene (5 bases). V lost 4 bases and J lost 7, with 13 bases in between. In germline, CDR1 is LGHDT, CDR2 YNNKEL (reference sequence). CDR3 size: 13 residues. CDR3 coding DNA: TGTGCCAGCAGCCGCCGGGGTCATGGGACCCAGTACTTC. Its protein is CASSRRGHGTQYF.

V gene TRBV18 combines with J gene TRBJ1-5, with 11 bases aligning to TRBD1. CDR3 size: 14 residues. The germline V gene has CDR1 KGHSH and CDR2 LQKENI. The junction had 0 bases not matched to a gene; V was cut back by 3 bases and J by 5 bases. The CDR3 loop is CASSPDRGHQPQHF. CDR3 in DNA: TGTGCCAGCTCACCGGACAGGGGGCATCAGCCCCAGCATTTT.

The genes are TRBV10-3 and TRBJ2-5; 8 nucleotides align to TRBD2. The germline V gene encodes CDR1 ENHRY and CDR2 SYGVKD. V dropped 4 bases and J dropped 2; count of bases not matched to a gene: 6. The CDR3 runs to 15 residues. The CDR3, as DNA: TGTGCCATCAGTGTGGCGGCGGGGGGACAAGAGACCCAGTACTTC. Residues: CAISVAAGGQETQYF.

The chain joins TRBV29-1 to TRBJ2-3, with 9 bases aligning to TRBD2. In germline, CDR1 is SQVTM, CDR2 ANQGSEA. CDR3 size: 15 residues. V shed 6 bases and J 2 bases; nucleotides not matched to a gene: 9. The CDR3 coding sequence is TGCAGCGTCGATCCTAGCGGGACCAACACAGATACGCAGTATTTT. This sequence encodes CSVDPSGTNTDTQYF.

This CDR3 is CASSVAGGDNSPLHF. The CDR3 region has the DNA TGTGCCAGCAGCGTAGCAGGGGGAGATAATTCACCCCTCCACTTT. The chain carries TRBV9 and TRBJ1-6; 7 nucleotides align to TRBD1. V shed 0 bases and J 5 bases; nucleotides not matched to a gene: 2. Looked up from germline, CDR1 is SGDLS and CDR2 is YYNGEE. CDR3 length: 15 residues.

This clone has only a few counts. V usage is TRBV9 and J usage is TRBJ1-4; TRBD1 aligns across 8 bases. Trimming removed 0 bases from V and 10 bases from J; junction bases left unmatched: 2. The CDR3 runs 13 residues. Germline V gene sequence: CDR1 SGDLS, CDR2 YYNGEE. CDR3 in amino acids: CASSVDTGGKLFF. The CDR3 nucleotides read TGTGCCAGCAGCGTAGACACAGGGGGAAAACTGTTTTTT.

This chain links TRBV11-2 with TRBJ2-5, with a tentative D call TRBD2 (6 bases). Germline assignment: CDR1 SGHAT and CDR2 FQNNGV. This CDR3 spans 15 amino acids. The ends were cut back, 3 bases at V and 7 bases at J, with 18 bases in the middle. The CDR3 DNA reads as TGTGCCAGCAGCTTCCCCGGAGGGGCCGGAGGGACCCAGTACTTC. It encodes CASSFPGGAGGTQYF.

The DNA for the CDR3 is TGTGCCAGCAGTGTTGGCAGGGAGGGTTTTCAGCCCCAGCATTTT. Translated: CASSVGREGFQPQHF. This chain links TRBV2 with TRBJ1-5; weak D call: TRBD1 (5 bases). Per germline, CDR1 SNHLY and CDR2 FYNNEI. The V and J ends lost 4 bases and 6 bases respectively, with 16 bases between them. The CDR3 extends over 15 amino acids.

This rearrangement joins TRBV19 to TRBJ2-1; maybe TRBD1 (6 bases). Trimming removed 7 bases from V and 2 bases from J, with 15 bases in between. Looked up from germline, CDR1 is LNHDA and CDR2 is SQIVND (reference sequence). The CDR3 contains 15 residues. For the CDR3, the DNA is TGTGCCAGTACCTCTGGTGGGACAACCTACAATGAGCAGTTCTTC. This sequence encodes CASTSGGTTYNEQFF.

This clone was detected only a few times. This chain connects TRBV25-1 to TRBJ1-2, with D hard to call. Germline CDR1 is MGHDK and CDR2 is SYGVNS. The CDR3 covers 13 residues. Trimming cost V 6 bases and J 6 bases, with 14 bases left between them. This CDR3 reads CASRTDLAHGYTF. CDR3 coding DNA: TGTGCCAGCAGGACCGACTTGGCTCATGGCTACACCTTC.

The chain has TRBV19 and TRBJ2-2; D ambiguous. Trimming took 3 bases from V and 0 from J, leaving 8 bases between them. CDR3 length: 15 amino acids. The germline CDR1 and CDR2 sequences are LNHDA and SQIVND (reference sequence). CDR3 nucleotides: TGTGCCAGTAGTATGTGGGCCGCGAACACCGGGGAGCTGTTTTTT. Translated: CASSMWAANTGELFF.

This sequence joins TRBV10-2 and TRBJ1-2; 7 bases line up with TRBD1. The V gene's germline CDR1 is WSHSY and CDR2 SAAADI. CDR3 length: 11 residues. Trimming took 4 bases from V and 8 from J; bases not matched to a gene: 1. The CDR3 spells CASSGGGGYTF. CDR3 coding DNA: TGCGCCAGCAGTGGAGGGGGCGGCTACACCTTC.

The chain is built from TRBV14 and TRBJ2-3, with D possibly TRBD1 on 6 matching bases. V lost 3 bases, J lost 6 bases, and 19 bases lay in between. Germline assignment: CDR1 SGHDN and CDR2 FVKESK. The CDR3 covers 16 residues. This CDR3 reads CASSHGTPTADDTQYF. The DNA for the CDR3 is TGTGCCAGCAGCCACGGGACACCAACGGCGGACGATACGCAGTATTTT.

The chain is built from TRBV5-1 and TRBJ2-3, with 10 bases aligning to TRBD2. This CDR3 has 13 residues. CDR1 is SGHRS, CDR2 YFSETQ, per germline. The V gene end was trimmed by 4 bases and the J gene end by 11 bases; junction bases not matched to a gene: 7. The CDR3 is CASSQELAGLQYF. The CDR3 region has the DNA TGCGCCAGCAGCCAAGAACTAGCGGGGTTGCAGTATTTT.

The chain joins TRBV5-1 to TRBJ2-3; TRBD2 agrees at 15 bases. This CDR3 has 18 residues. Germline V gene sequence: CDR1 SGHRS, CDR2 YFSETQ. After removal of 0 bases from V and 0 bases from J, the junction contained 2 bases not matched to a gene. Written as DNA, the CDR3 is TGCGCCAGCAGCTTGGGTGGACTAGCGGGAGGGAGCACAGATACGCAGTATTTT. Translating it yields CASSLGGLAGGSTDTQYF.

The chain employs TRBV3-1 (or the pseudogene TRBV3-2) and TRBJ2-5, with TRBD1 matching over 12 bases. The CDR3 runs 17 residues. From germline, CDR1 is LGHDT and CDR2 YNNKEL (reference sequence). The J segment lost 5 bases and the V segment lost 1 base, leaving 8 bases of the junction unmatched. The CDR3 is CASSQGPGQGAVETQYF. The DNA of the CDR3 is TGTGCCAGCAGCCAAGGACCGGGACAGGGGGCAGTCGAGACCCAGTACTTC.

CDR3 amino acids: CASSTGAYEQYF. CDR3 DNA: TGTGCCAGCAGCACGGGAGCATACGAGCAGTACTTC. The genes are TRBV28 and TRBJ2-7; TRBD2 might be the D (6 bases). CDR3 length: 12 amino acids. With 6 bases removed from V and 4 bases from J, the gap between germline ends came to 10 bases. The germline V gene encodes CDR1 MDHEN and CDR2 SYDVKM.

J is TRBJ1-2 and V is TRBV19, with TRBD1 matching over 9 bases. The CDR3 contains 16 residues. Trimming removed 4 bases from V and 2 bases from J; junction bases left unmatched: 8. Germline-derived CDR1 and CDR2 are LNHDA and SQIVND (reference sequence). CDR3: CASSSNRQGGNYGYTF. The DNA for the CDR3 is TGTGCCAGTAGTAGCAACCGACAGGGGGGCAACTATGGCTACACCTTC.

The chain uses TRBV5-4 and TRBJ1-1; D ambiguous. The ends were cut back, 3 bases at V and 5 bases at J, with 11 bases in the middle. Germline loops: CDR1 SGHNT, CDR2 YYREEE (reference sequence). The CDR3 loop spans 13 amino acids. The chain's CDR3 is CASSSIRGTEAFF. The CDR3 bases are TGTGCCAGCAGCTCTATTCGAGGGACTGAAGCTTTCTTT.

V usage is TRBV19 and J usage is TRBJ1-4; D may be TRBD1 (6 bases). The germline V gene encodes CDR1 LNHDA and CDR2 SQIVND (reference sequence). The CDR3 has 15 amino acids. V lost 5 bases, J lost 2 bases, and 12 bases lay in between. The CDR3, as DNA: TGTGCCAGTAGTTTCAGGGGAGGGACTAATGAAAAACTGTTTTTT. Its translation: CASSFRGGTNEKLFF.